What follows describes a single T cell receptor (beta chain). Its target is unknown. Other DNA sequences within the sample encode an identical CDR3. This entry is derived from a study of T cell responses to AZD1222 COVID-19 vaccine. Study summary: Combined were second doses at about 4 or about 12 weeks. Study findings and constraints: Vaccine-associated CD4 TCRs spanned spike, dominant at 160-218 and 743-854. Females outnumbered males among donors, who were mostly white British; clonal diversity was possibly underestimated.

Assay: immunoSEQ multiplex PCR; the TCRdb copy retains only in-frame clones and omits some. The data hold 150,000 to 200,000 clones, with around nine tenths observed a single time. This TCR was sampled from an adult in good health. The source material was peripheral blood, sampled on day 0 of AZD1222 vaccination.

CDR3 bases: TGTGCCAGCAGTTACGCGGTGAACACTGAAGCTTTCTTT. Its protein product is CASSYAVNTEAFF. V gene TRBV6-5 combines with J gene TRBJ1-1; D unresolved. The length of the CDR3 is 13 residues. Germline V lookup: CDR1 MNHEY, CDR2 SVGAGI. V was trimmed by 2 bases and J by 0 bases, leaving 4 bases between them.